The 10 T cell receptor beta chains below were found in one sample sequenced in a study of T-cell reconstitution after alpha-beta-depleted transplantation in children. Molecular barcoding with unique molecular identifiers was used for the TCRbeta library. TCRdb itself ran the PCR reads through MiXCR, one entry per CDR3 protein. The sample shows hundreds of thousands of distinct CDR3 sequences, around 15% of them seen only once. Sequencing used PBMCs, mostly from graft donor cells, obtained 360 days after TCRalphabeta/CD19-depleted stem cell transplant. Source of these receptors: a boy under three years old who had a stem cell transplant for Wiskott-Aldrich syndrome, so the T cells may come from the graft donor.

The chain joins TRBV7-2 to TRBJ2-3; no clear D gene. V lost 0 bases and J lost 3, with 13 bases in between. From germline, CDR1 is SGHTA and CDR2 FQGNSA. The CDR3 loop spans 16 amino acids. CDR3 sequence (DNA): TGTGCCAGCAGCTTAGCGGAAGGGCGAAGGACAGATACGCAGTATTTT. Translating gives CASSLAEGRRTDTQYF. Full variable domain (remainder filled in from reference TRBV7-2 and TRBJ2-3): GAGVSQSPSNKVTEKGKDVELRCDPISGHTALYWYRQSLGQGLEFLIYFQGNSAPDKSGLPSDRFSAERTGGSVSTLTIQRTQQEDSAVYLCASSLAEGRRTDTQYFGPGTRLTVL.

The chain is built from TRBV7-9 and TRBJ2-3; possible D gene TRBD1, 5 bases. The CDR3 spans 14 residues. V gave up 0 bases and J gave up 4 bases, with 8 bases separating them. CDR1 is SEHNR and CDR2 is FQNEAQ in the germline V gene (reference sequence). This CDR3 is CASSLASGPDTQYF. Written as DNA, the CDR3 is TGTGCCAGCAGCTTAGCCTCAGGGCCAGATACGCAGTATTTT.

This clonotype was picked up a small number of times. The J gene is TRBJ2-7, the V gene TRBV6-2 or TRBV6-3, with a weak D call TRBD2 (6 bases). CDR3 length equals 14 residues. V dropped 6 bases and J dropped 2 bases, with 14 bases sitting between them. The germline V gene encodes CDR1 MNHEY and CDR2 SVGEGT. CDR3 loop: CASSQRAGPYEQYF. The DNA of the CDR3 is TGTGCCAGCAGCCAGCGGGCAGGGCCCTACGAGCAGTACTTC.

This clonotype was observed a handful of times. V usage is TRBV5-6 and J usage is TRBJ2-7; TRBD1 agrees at 8 bases. Germline values: CDR1 SGHDT, CDR2 YYEEEE. The CDR3 runs to 15 residues. The J segment lost 2 bases and the V segment lost 0 bases, leaving 4 bases of the junction unmatched. CDR3 sequence: CASSLGDRLTYEQYF. The CDR3 DNA reads TGTGCCAGCAGCTTGGGGGACAGGCTGACCTACGAGCAGTACTTC. Full variable domain (outside the CDR3, taken from reference TRBV5-6 and TRBJ2-7): DAGVTQSPTHLIKTRGQQVTLRCSPKSGHDTVSWYQQALGQGPQFIFQYYEEEERQRGNFPDRFSGHQFPNYSSELNVNALLLGDSALYLCASSLGDRLTYEQYFGPGTRLTVT.

This clonotype was found a few times. The chain carries TRBV7-2 and TRBJ2-7; TRBD2 agrees at 11 bases. This CDR3 is 17 amino acids long. Trimming removed 3 bases from V and 1 base from J; junction bases left unmatched: 8. The V gene's germline CDR1 is SGHTA and CDR2 FQGNSA. In nucleotides, the CDR3 is TGTGCCAGCAGCTTTAGGCCAACTAGCGGGAGTTCCTACGAGCAGTACTTC. Translation: CASSFRPTSGSSYEQYF.

In its sample, this clonotype was seen many times. The J gene is TRBJ1-6, the V gene TRBV6-5; D unresolved. Trimming left V 4 bases short and J 8 bases short, with 15 bases between. The CDR3 contains 15 residues. Germline values: CDR1 MNHEY, CDR2 SVGAGI. This CDR3 reads CASSWADEVDSPLHF. CDR3 nucleotide sequence: TGTGCCAGCAGTTGGGCGGACGAGGTAGATTCACCCCTCCACTTT.

This clonotype was seen a few times. The chain links TRBV4-3 to TRBJ2-3; D could derive from TRBD1 or TRBD2 (6 bases each). The length of the CDR3 is 18 residues. Trimming removed 1 base from V and 4 bases from J, with 21 bases in between. Germline CDR1 LGHNA, CDR2 YSLEER. The CDR3 reads CASSQGSLGGRFADTQYF. The CDR3 DNA follows: TGCGCCAGCAGCCAAGGGAGTTTAGGGGGGCGCTTCGCAGATACGCAGTATTTT.

This clonotype was seen more than once but under ten times. The CDR3 is CASSFIGTMDTQYF. The CDR3 DNA reads TGTGCCAGCAGCTTCATAGGGACTATGGATACGCAGTATTTT. The chain employs TRBV7-9 and TRBJ2-3; 7 bases are a match to TRBD2. The germline V gene encodes CDR1 SEHNR and CDR2 FQNEAQ (reference sequence). The CDR3 consists of 14 residues. With V trimmed by 3 bases and J by 6 bases, 6 bases remained unmatched.

The rearrangement links TRBV19 to TRBJ2-1; 11 nucleotides line up with TRBD2. Germline lookup yields CDR1 LNHDA and CDR2 SQIVND (reference sequence). Trimming removed 7 bases from V and 4 bases from J; junction bases left unmatched: 6. The CDR3 extends over 15 amino acids. CDR3 in amino acids: CASKVTSGRYNEQFF. CDR3 nucleotides: TGTGCCAGTAAGGTCACTAGCGGGAGATACAATGAGCAGTTCTTC.

The chain recombines TRBV10-3 with TRBJ1-6; 8 nucleotides align to TRBD1. The CDR3 length is 13 residues. Trimming cost V 7 bases and J 7 bases; bases outside gene matches: 3. The germline gives CDR1 ENHRY, CDR2 SYGVKD. This chain's CDR3 is CAITGQVNSPLHF. CDR3 DNA sequence: TGTGCCATCACGGGACAGGTCAATTCACCCCTCCACTTT.